Listed below are T cell receptor beta chains from one sample, sequenced in a study of cytotoxic CD8 clonotypes in ibrutinib-treated CLL. Some clones are missing from TCRdb's copy, which holds only in-frame ones; the method was immunoSEQ multiplex PCR. The table lists roughly 250,000 clones, roughly 70% of them singletons. The specimen comprised PBMCs, sampled after 24 months of ibrutinib treatment. The receptors were sampled from a human donor with chronic lymphocytic leukemia. The CDR3 runs from the conserved cysteine through the conserved F or W. D genes are given only for firm matches. Some rows have no size entry. The others give once, few or many, or a class for an expanded clone.

j_call	clone_size	v_call	d_call	cdr3_nt	cdr3_aa
TRBJ1-5	.	TRBV9	TRBD1	TGTGCCAGCAGCATAGGGGGCCAGGATCAGCCCCAGCATTTT	CASSIGGQDQPQHF
TRBJ2-5	.	TRBV20-1	.	TGCAGTGTGTGGGGGTTGGAGACCCAGTACTTC	CSVWGLETQYF
TRBJ2-3	.	TRBV7-2	.	TGTGCCAGCAGCCCGGGTAGGAGCACAGATACGCAGTATTTT	CASSPGRSTDTQYF
TRBJ1-1	.	TRBV4-1	.	TGCGCCAGCAGCCAAGACGACTTAACTTTCTTT	CASSQDDLTFF
TRBJ2-5	few	TRBV28	.	TGTGCCAGCAGTTTAGGGAACCAAGAGACCCAGTACTTC	CASSLGNQETQYF
TRBJ1-2	.	TRBV15	TRBD1	TGTGCCACCAGCAGTGGGACAGGGGGTAACTATGGCTACACCTTC	CATSSGTGGNYGYTF
TRBJ2-7	few	TRBV7-9	TRBD2	TGTGCCAGCAGCTTAGGCCTAGCGGGATTGAGCTCCTACGAGCAGTACTTC	CASSLGLAGLSSYEQYF
TRBJ2-3	.	TRBV9	.	TGTGCCAGCAGCGCCCATCCTAGCTCAGATACGCAGTATTTT	CASSAHPSSDTQYF
TRBJ2-1	few	TRBV2	.	TGTGCCAGCAAGGTGTCCACTAGCTTGGATGAGCAGTTCTTC	CASKVSTSLDEQFF
TRBJ2-2	.	TRBV27	TRBD1	TGTGCCACCACGAGACAGGGTGGCACCGGGGAGCTGTTTTTT	CATTRQGGTGELFF
TRBJ2-7	few	TRBV2	.	TGTGCCAGCAGTGCCCCCAACTCCTACTACGAGCAGTACTTC	CASSAPNSYYEQYF
TRBJ1-2	few	TRBV7-2	.	TGTGCCAGCAGCTTGGCTGGAGGCTATGGCTACACCTTC	CASSLAGGYGYTF
TRBJ2-1	once	TRBV7-9	.	TGTGCCAGCAGCTTGGAGGGGGGCCGCAATGAGCAGTTCTTC	CASSLEGGRNEQFF
TRBJ2-7	.	TRBV25-1	.	TGTGCCAGCAGTGAATCGGGACAGCGGGGCGAGCAGTACTTC	CASSESGQRGEQYF
TRBJ1-3	.	TRBV5-1	.	TGCGCCAGCAGCTTGGGGGCTGCTGGAAACACCATATATTTT	CASSLGAAGNTIYF
TRBJ2-1	.	TRBV4-1	.	TGCGCCAGCAGCCAAGAAACCCTGGTGGGCCACGAGCAGTTCTTC	CASSQETLVGHEQFF
TRBJ2-3	once	TRBV11-2	.	TGTGCCAGCAGCCCCGGACTGGAGGATCGCACAGATACGCAGTATTTT	CASSPGLEDRTDTQYF
TRBJ2-1	.	TRBV7-3	TRBD1	TGTGCCAGCAGCCTAGGGACAGACTACAATGAGCAGTTCTTC	CASSLGTDYNEQFF
TRBJ2-3	.	TRBV7-2	.	TGTGCCAGCAGCGCTTACTTAGATACGCAGTATTTT	CASSAYLDTQYF
TRBJ2-2	.	TRBV30	TRBD1	TGTGCCTGGAGGGGACAGAAGAACACCGGGGAGCTGTTTTTT	CAWRGQKNTGELFF
TRBJ1-2	few	TRBV6-5	.	TGTGCCAGCAGTTATTCTAGCGAAGATGGCTACACCTTC	CASSYSSEDGYTF
TRBJ2-5	.	TRBV10-3	.	TGTGCCTCCAGTGATCCCAGTTCGACCCAGTACTTC	CASSDPSSTQYF
TRBJ2-1	few	TRBV5-1	TRBD2	TGCGCCAGCAGCTCGACTAGCGGGACCCTGAATGAGCAGTTCTTC	CASSSTSGTLNEQFF
TRBJ2-3	few	TRBV28	.	TGTGCCAGCACTCCGCGGGGTTACCGCACAGATACGCAGTATTTT	CASTPRGYRTDTQYF
TRBJ2-3	.	TRBV7-8	TRBD2	TGTGCCAGCAGCTTAGCCCGACTAGCGGGAGTTAATACGCAGTATTTT	CASSLARLAGVNTQYF
TRBJ2-7	.	TRBV27	.	TGTGCCAGCAGTTTATCCCTTTTCTACGAGCAGTACTTC	CASSLSLFYEQYF
TRBJ2-7	.	TRBV29-1	.	TGCAGCGTTGGACTTCTAAGCTCCTACGAGCAGTACTTC	CSVGLLSSYEQYF
TRBJ2-7	.	TRBV28	TRBD1	TGTGCCAGCACCCTCGGGCGGGACAGGGCCTACGAGCAGTACTTC	CASTLGRDRAYEQYF
TRBJ2-1	.	TRBV25-1	TRBD2	TGTGCCAGCAGCCGTCCAGGACTAGCGGGTTACAATGAGCAGTTCTTC	CASSRPGLAGYNEQFF
TRBJ2-7	.	TRBV9	TRBD1	TGTGCCAGCAGCCAATCGGACAGGCTCTACGAGCAGTACTTC	CASSQSDRLYEQYF
TRBJ2-7	.	TRBV11-2	TRBD2	TGTGCCAGCAGCTTAGGTCCTAGCGGGAGTATCTACGAGCAGTACTTC	CASSLGPSGSIYEQYF
TRBJ2-7	.	TRBV6-5	.	TGTGCCAGCAGTTATTGGAGGGGAATCACCTACGAGCAGTACTTC	CASSYWRGITYEQYF